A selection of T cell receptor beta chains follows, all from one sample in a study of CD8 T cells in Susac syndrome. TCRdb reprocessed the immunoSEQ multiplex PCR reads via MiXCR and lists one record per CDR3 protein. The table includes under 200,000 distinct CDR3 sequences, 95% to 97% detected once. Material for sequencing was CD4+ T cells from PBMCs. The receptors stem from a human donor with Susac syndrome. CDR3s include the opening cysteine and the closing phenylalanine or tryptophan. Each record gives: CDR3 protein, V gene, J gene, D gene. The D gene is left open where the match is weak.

CASSPGRGYTGELFF	TRBV6-2/TRBV6-3	TRBJ2-2	TRBD1
CSVQQGVYGYTF	TRBV29-1	TRBJ1-2	TRBD1
CASGRASTEAFF	TRBV3-1	TRBJ1-1	.
CASSPRQEFTDTQYF	TRBV4-2	TRBJ2-3	.
CASRNLAGGLNEQFF	TRBV27	TRBJ2-1	TRBD2
CASSLKPDNEQFF	TRBV18	TRBJ2-1	.
CASSPTRGALDNEQFF	TRBV7-9	TRBJ2-1	.
CASSQRAHTGELFF	TRBV19	TRBJ2-2	.
CASSTRTVGGYTF	TRBV2	TRBJ1-2	.
CASRFGDTQYF	TRBV6-6	TRBJ2-3	.
CASSTYDGGETQYF	TRBV14	TRBJ2-5	.
CSGADSEAFF	TRBV29-1	TRBJ1-1	.
CASSSDGRADTEAFF	TRBV5-1	TRBJ1-1	.
CATSRDTADSPLHF	TRBV15	TRBJ1-6	.
CAWSSGGGRTFYEQYF	TRBV30	TRBJ2-7	.